The rows below give T cell receptor beta chains drawn from one sample of a study of cytomegalovirus exposure and HLA in healthy donors. Clones were sequenced by immunoSEQ multiplex PCR, and TCRdb holds only the in-frame ones, with some missing. The sample holds under 200,000 clones, about 75% seen once. The sample consisted of PBMCs. Every receptor here comes from a woman in her forties in good health and CMV-seropositive. CDR3s include the opening cysteine and the closing phenylalanine or tryptophan. A D gene is named only where the DNA matches it firmly. Not all rows give a size; the values are once, few, many and, for expanded clones, a class.

d_gene: TRBD2; v_gene: TRBV5-4; j_gene: TRBJ2-4; abundance: .; CDR3nt: TGTGCCAGCAGCCGGTCTAGCGGGACCTCCAAAAACATTCAGTACTTC; CDR3aa: CASSRSSGTSKNIQYF
d_gene: TRBD1; v_gene: TRBV6-5; j_gene: TRBJ1-2; abundance: once; CDR3nt: TGTGCCAGCAGTGACGGGACAGTTTCTGGCTACACCTTC; CDR3aa: CASSDGTVSGYTF
d_gene: .; v_gene: TRBV9; j_gene: TRBJ2-2; abundance: .; CDR3nt: TGTGCCAGCAGTCAGGGGACAAACACCGGGGAGCTGTTTTTT; CDR3aa: CASSQGTNTGELFF
d_gene: TRBD2; v_gene: TRBV5-1; j_gene: TRBJ2-7; abundance: .; CDR3nt: TGCGCCAGCAGCTTGGCGGCTAGCGGAGGTCTCGGGTTGGAGCAGTACTTC; CDR3aa: CASSLAASGGLGLEQYF
d_gene: TRBD1; v_gene: TRBV5-1; j_gene: TRBJ1-6; abundance: .; CDR3nt: TGCGCCAGCAGCCCTCAGGGGGGCGCATTTTCACCCCTCCACTTT; CDR3aa: CASSPQGGAFSPLHF
d_gene: .; v_gene: TRBV18; j_gene: TRBJ2-3; abundance: .; CDR3nt: TGTGCCAGCTCACCAGTGATACTCAGCACAGATACGCAGTATTTT; CDR3aa: CASSPVILSTDTQYF
d_gene: .; v_gene: TRBV6-1; j_gene: TRBJ2-3; abundance: .; CDR3nt: TGTGCCAGCAGCCAACTAGTCCCCGGGACAGATACGCAGTATTTT; CDR3aa: CASSQLVPGTDTQYF
d_gene: TRBD1; v_gene: TRBV7-2; j_gene: TRBJ2-7; abundance: .; CDR3nt: TGTGCCAGCAGCAAGACAGGGATAGCCGAGCAGTACTTC; CDR3aa: CASSKTGIAEQYF
d_gene: .; v_gene: TRBV18; j_gene: TRBJ1-1; abundance: .; CDR3nt: TGTGCCAGCTCACCAGGCCGGGACACTGAAGCTTTCTTT; CDR3aa: CASSPGRDTEAFF
d_gene: .; v_gene: TRBV14; j_gene: TRBJ1-1; abundance: .; CDR3nt: TGTGCCAGCAGCCAAAGGGGGGGGGAGGATGCTTTCTTT; CDR3aa: CASSQRGGEDAFF